This T cell receptor (beta chain) comes out of a study of shared clonotypes between healthy human individuals. The CDR3 has 14 residues. V was pared by 3 bases and J by 7 bases, with 3 bases of the junction left unmatched. The germline V gene encodes CDR1 LNHDA and CDR2 SQIVND (reference sequence). As regards this clone: Its target is unknown.

CD4+ cell separation produced CD45RA+ naive and CD45RA-negative memory subsets. Findings of the study overall: Only blood samples were collected, and tissue repertoires likely differ. Several donors shared roughly 5% of their naive CD4 clonotypes.

Some clones are missing from TCRdb's copy, which holds only in-frame ones; the method was immunoSEQ multiplex PCR. The sample holds about 1.5 million clones, over 95% seen once. Sequencing was done on a sample of naive CD4+ T cells sorted from blood. As for subset: CD45RA+ positively selected. This clonotype was obtained from a man aged 25-45 years in good health. The V call is TRBV19, the J call TRBJ2-1; 10 positions match TRBD2. CDR3 amino acids: CASSILAGENEQFF. The CDR3, as DNA: TGTGCCAGTAGTATCCTAGCGGGAGAGAATGAGCAGTTCTTC.